The TCR beta chain under discussion was sequenced for a study of T cell changes during pregnancy in multiple sclerosis. Trimming at V came to 1 base and at J to 4 bases, leaving 8 bases not matched to a gene. In germline, CDR1 is SGHDT, CDR2 YYEEEE. CDR3 length: 16 amino acids. Clones were sequenced by immunoSEQ multiplex PCR, and TCRdb holds only the in-frame ones, with some missing. The data contain some 38,000 clones, approximately 90% of them seen just once; the ten biggest clones take up over 0.65%. The specimen comprised CD4+ T cells from peripheral blood mononuclear cells, sampled in the second trimester of pregnancy. The V and J genes are TRBV5-6 and TRBJ2-5, with 9 bases that match TRBD2. This clonotype was obtained from a female donor in good health, enrolled as a control in a pregnancy study. The CDR3 protein is CASSLSWRGGLETQYF. The CDR3 region has the DNA TGTGCCAGCAGCTTGAGTTGGCGGGGGGGCCTAGAGACCCAGTACTTC. Full variable domain (outside the CDR3, taken from reference TRBV5-6 and TRBJ2-5): DAGVTQSPTHLIKTRGQQVTLRCSPKSGHDTVSWYQQALGQGPQFIFQYYEEEERQRGNFPDRFSGHQFPNYSSELNVNALLLGDSALYLCASSLSWRGGLETQYFGPGTRLLVL.